The 10 T cell receptor beta chains in this list originate from one sample, sequenced in a study of neurological immune-mediated disorders. TCRdb used MiXCR to reprocess the 5' RACE reads, holding one entry per CDR3 protein. The table includes 36,000 or so distinct CDR3 sequences, approximately 10% detected once. The sequencing sample was made of PBMCs. These receptors were taken from a woman aged 25 to 45 with HTLV-1-associated myelopathy (HAM/TSP).

V gene TRBV29-1 combines with J gene TRBJ1-2; possibly TRBD1 for D (5 bases). CDR1 and CDR2 (germline): SQVTM, ANQGSEA. This CDR3 region has 12 residues. V was clipped by 8 bases and J by 9 bases, with 19 bases between them. The CDR3 DNA follows: TGCAGCATTGGCGCATGGGACCAGAGCTACACCTTC. It specifies CSIGAWDQSYTF.

This clonotype showed up many times. The rearrangement uses TRBV20-1 and TRBJ1-1; the D is unclear. The CDR3 is 15 residues long. The V end was cut by 6 bases, the J end by 0 bases, with 17 bases between. In germline, CDR1 is DFQATT, CDR2 SNEGSKA (reference sequence). In DNA, the CDR3 is TGCAGTGCCTTGCCGAGCCGACCAATGAACACTGAAGCTTTCTTT. Translated: CSALPSRPMNTEAFF.

By share, this clonotype counts as medium-sized. The J gene is TRBJ1-5, the V gene TRBV5-6; a possible D gene is TRBD1 (5 bases). Germline loops: CDR1 SGHDT, CDR2 YYEEEE. This CDR3 is built from 16 residues. V shed 4 bases and J shed 0 bases, with 14 bases lying between them. The CDR3 spells CASSGGGPNSNQPQHF. As DNA, the CDR3 is TGTGCCAGCAGCGGGGGGGGACCGAATAGCAATCAGCCCCAGCATTTT.

This clonotype was recorded at least ten times. The chain joins TRBV12-3 or TRBV12-4 to TRBJ1-1, with D possibly TRBD1 on 6 matching bases. Trimming left V 6 bases short and J 6 bases short, with 17 bases between. This CDR3 is 14 amino acids long. The CDR3 sequence: CASRRSGDGAEAFF. DNA of the CDR3: TGTGCCAGCAGGCGGTCAGGGGACGGCGCTGAAGCTTTCTTT.

There are many counts of this clonotype. The chain couples TRBV7-9 to TRBJ1-2; TRBD1 matches 7 bases. The V gene end was trimmed by 5 bases and the J gene end by 5 bases; junction bases not matched to a gene: 11. The CDR3 consists of 15 residues. Per the germline V gene, CDR1 is SEHNR and CDR2 is FQNEAQ (reference sequence). The CDR3 sequence is CASSRDSSTLYGYTF. CDR3 in DNA: TGTGCCAGCAGCCGGGACAGCTCGACTTTATATGGCTACACCTTC.

This clonotype showed up many times. This chain connects TRBV5-6 to TRBJ1-2; 9 positions agree with TRBD1. The J segment lost 2 bases and the V segment lost 4 bases, leaving 3 bases of the junction unmatched. In germline, CDR1 is SGHDT, CDR2 YYEEEE. The CDR3 sequence is 14 residues long. The CDR3 protein is CASSTGQGNYGYTF. CDR3 DNA: TGTGCCAGCAGCACCGGACAGGGGAACTATGGCTACACCTTC.

In its sample, this clonotype was seen many times. The V gene is TRBV18, the J gene TRBJ2-7; D is possibly TRBD1 (6 bases). CDR3 length: 15 amino acids. Germline CDR1 KGHSH, CDR2 LQKENI. V lost 4 bases to trimming and J lost 0 bases, with 13 bases between them. The CDR3 loop is CASSRAGTYSYEQYF. The CDR3 nucleotides are TGTGCCAGCTCACGCGCCGGGACATACTCCTACGAGCAGTACTTC.

This clonotype was detected many times. The chain carries TRBV2 and TRBJ1-4; perhaps TRBD1 as D (5 bases). This CDR3 has 15 residues. CDR1 and CDR2 from the germline V gene are SNHLY and FYNNEI. V was cut by 6 bases and J by 1 base, with 12 bases left in between. Here the CDR3 DNA reads TGTGCCAGCAGAGCCCAGGGTCTAACTAATGAAAAACTGTTTTTT. It codes for CASRAQGLTNEKLFF.

The V call is TRBV5-1, the J call TRBJ2-1; TRBD2 might be the D (5 bases). Trimming removed 4 bases at V and 2 bases at J, with 31 bases between. The length of the CDR3 is 21 residues. Germline V CDR1 and CDR2: SGHRS, YFSETQ. CDR3 nucleotides: TGCGCCAGCAGCCCGGGCAGTGGGAGAACAACCTGGGAGAGGGCCTACAATGAGCAGTTCTTC. This gives the protein CASSPGSGRTTWERAYNEQFF.

This clonotype showed up many times. The chain couples TRBV20-1 to TRBJ1-6, with no clear D. The CDR3 loop spans 15 amino acids. The germline V gene has CDR1 DFQATT and CDR2 SNEGSKA (reference sequence). Trimming took off 1 base at V and 7 bases at J, with 14 bases between the two ends. For the CDR3, the DNA is TGCAGTGCTAGAGTGGATGTGGGCCGCAATTCACCCCTCCACTTT. It is translated as CSARVDVGRNSPLHF.